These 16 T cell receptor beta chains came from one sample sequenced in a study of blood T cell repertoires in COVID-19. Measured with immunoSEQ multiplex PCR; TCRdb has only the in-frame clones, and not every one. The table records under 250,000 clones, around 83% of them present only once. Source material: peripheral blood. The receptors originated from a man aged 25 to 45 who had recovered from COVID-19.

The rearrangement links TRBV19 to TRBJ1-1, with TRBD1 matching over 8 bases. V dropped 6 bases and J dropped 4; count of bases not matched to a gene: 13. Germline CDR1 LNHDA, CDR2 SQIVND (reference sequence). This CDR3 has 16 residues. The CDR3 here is CASRPSDRGWGTEAFF. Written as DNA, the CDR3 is TGTGCCAGTAGACCATCTGACAGGGGCTGGGGCACTGAAGCTTTCTTT.

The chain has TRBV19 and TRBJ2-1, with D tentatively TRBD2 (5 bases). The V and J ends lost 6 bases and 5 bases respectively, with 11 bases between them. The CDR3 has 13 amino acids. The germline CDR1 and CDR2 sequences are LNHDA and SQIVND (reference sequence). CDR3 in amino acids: CASRAGGNNEQFF. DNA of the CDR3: TGTGCCAGTAGGGCAGGAGGAAACAATGAGCAGTTCTTC.

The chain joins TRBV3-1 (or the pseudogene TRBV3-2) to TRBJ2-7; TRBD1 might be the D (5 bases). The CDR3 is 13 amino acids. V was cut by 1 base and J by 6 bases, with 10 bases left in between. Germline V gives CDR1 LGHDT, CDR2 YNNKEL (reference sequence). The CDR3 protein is CASSQARAGEQYF. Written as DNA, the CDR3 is TGTGCCAGCAGCCAAGCCAGGGCCGGCGAGCAGTACTTC.

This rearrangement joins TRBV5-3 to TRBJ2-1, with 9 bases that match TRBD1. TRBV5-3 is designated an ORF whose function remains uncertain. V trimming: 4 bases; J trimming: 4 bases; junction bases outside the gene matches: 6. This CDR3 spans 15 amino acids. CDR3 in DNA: TGTGCCAGAAGCCAAGGACAGGGGTGTTACAATGAGCAGTTCTTC. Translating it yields CARSQGQGCYNEQFF.

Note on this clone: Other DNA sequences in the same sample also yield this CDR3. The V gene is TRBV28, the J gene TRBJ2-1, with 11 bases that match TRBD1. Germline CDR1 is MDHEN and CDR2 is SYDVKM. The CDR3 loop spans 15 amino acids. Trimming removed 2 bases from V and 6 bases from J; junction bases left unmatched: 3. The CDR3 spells CASSLPGQGGNEQFF. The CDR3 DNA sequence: TGTGCCAGCAGTTTACCGGGACAGGGGGGCAATGAGCAGTTCTTC.

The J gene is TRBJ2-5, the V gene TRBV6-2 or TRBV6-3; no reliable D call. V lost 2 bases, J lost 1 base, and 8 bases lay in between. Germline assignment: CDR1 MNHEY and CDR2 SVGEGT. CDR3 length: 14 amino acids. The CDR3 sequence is CASSYGPLQETQYF. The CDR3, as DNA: TGTGCCAGCAGTTACGGGCCTCTCCAAGAGACCCAGTACTTC.

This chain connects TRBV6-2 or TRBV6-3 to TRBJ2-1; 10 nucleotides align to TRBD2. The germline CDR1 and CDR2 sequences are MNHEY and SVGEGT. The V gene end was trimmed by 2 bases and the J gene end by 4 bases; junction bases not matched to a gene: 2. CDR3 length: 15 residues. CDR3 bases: TGTGCCAGCAGTTACGAAGCGGGGGGGTACAATGAGCAGTTCTTC. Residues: CASSYEAGGYNEQFF.

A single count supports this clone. The CDR3 DNA follows: TGTGCCAGCAGCTACAGGGGGTATGGAAACACCATATATTTT. Translating it yields CASSYRGYGNTIYF. The V call is TRBV11-1, the J call TRBJ1-3, with 8 nucleotides matching TRBD1. CDR1 and CDR2 from the germline V gene are SGHAT and FQDESV (reference sequence). V was clipped by 4 bases and J by 3 bases; unmatched bases: 2. CDR3 length equals 14 residues.

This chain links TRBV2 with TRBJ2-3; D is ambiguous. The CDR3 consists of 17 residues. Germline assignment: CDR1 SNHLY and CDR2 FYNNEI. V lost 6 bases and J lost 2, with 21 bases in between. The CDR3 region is CASRVGSLGSFTDTQYF. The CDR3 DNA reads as TGTGCCAGCAGAGTGGGCAGTTTGGGTTCCTTCACAGATACGCAGTATTTT.

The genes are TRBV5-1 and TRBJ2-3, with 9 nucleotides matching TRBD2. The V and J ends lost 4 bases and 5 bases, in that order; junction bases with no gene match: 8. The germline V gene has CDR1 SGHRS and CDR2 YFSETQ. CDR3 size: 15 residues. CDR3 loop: CASSAGRGGLDTQYF. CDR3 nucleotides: TGCGCCAGCAGCGCGGGGCGGGGGGGCTTAGATACGCAGTATTTT.

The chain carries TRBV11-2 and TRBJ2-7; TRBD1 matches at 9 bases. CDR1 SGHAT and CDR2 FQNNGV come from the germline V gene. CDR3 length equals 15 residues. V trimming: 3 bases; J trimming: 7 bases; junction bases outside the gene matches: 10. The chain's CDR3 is CASSFYRGRIREQYF. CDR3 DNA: TGTGCCAGCAGCTTCTACAGGGGGCGGATTCGAGAGCAGTACTTC.

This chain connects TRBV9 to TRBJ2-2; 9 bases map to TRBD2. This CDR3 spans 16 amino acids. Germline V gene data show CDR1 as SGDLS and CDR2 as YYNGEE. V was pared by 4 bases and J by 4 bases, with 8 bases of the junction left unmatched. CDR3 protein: CASSWGSGGSTGELFF. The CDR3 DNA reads TGTGCCAGCAGCTGGGGCAGCGGGGGGAGCACCGGGGAGCTGTTTTTT.

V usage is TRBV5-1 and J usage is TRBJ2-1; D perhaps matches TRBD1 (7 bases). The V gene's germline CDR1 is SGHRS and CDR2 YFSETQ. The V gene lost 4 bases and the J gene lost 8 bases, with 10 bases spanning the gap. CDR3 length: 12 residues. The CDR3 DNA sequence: TGCGCCAGCAGCACAGGGGAGGATGAGCAGTTCTTC. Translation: CASSTGEDEQFF.

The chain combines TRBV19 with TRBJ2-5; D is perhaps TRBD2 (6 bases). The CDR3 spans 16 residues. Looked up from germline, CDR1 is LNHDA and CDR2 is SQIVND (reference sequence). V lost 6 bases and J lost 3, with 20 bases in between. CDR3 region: CASSPKIGEDEETQYF. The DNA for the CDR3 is TGTGCCAGTAGCCCGAAAATAGGGGAGGATGAAGAGACCCAGTACTTC.

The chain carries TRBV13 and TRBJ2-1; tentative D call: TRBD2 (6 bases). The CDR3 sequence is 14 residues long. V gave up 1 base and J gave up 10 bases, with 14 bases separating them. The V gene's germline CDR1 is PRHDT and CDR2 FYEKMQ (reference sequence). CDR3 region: CASSLEVGLREQFF. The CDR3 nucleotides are TGTGCCAGCAGCTTAGAGGTGGGACTCCGAGAGCAGTTCTTC.

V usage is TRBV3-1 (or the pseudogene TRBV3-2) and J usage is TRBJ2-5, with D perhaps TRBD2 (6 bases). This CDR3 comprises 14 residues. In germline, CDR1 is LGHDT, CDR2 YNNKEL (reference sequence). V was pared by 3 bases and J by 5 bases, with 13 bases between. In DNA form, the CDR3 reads TGTGCCAGCAGCCAGATACCCCGGGGGGAGACCCAGTACTTC. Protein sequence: CASSQIPRGETQYF.